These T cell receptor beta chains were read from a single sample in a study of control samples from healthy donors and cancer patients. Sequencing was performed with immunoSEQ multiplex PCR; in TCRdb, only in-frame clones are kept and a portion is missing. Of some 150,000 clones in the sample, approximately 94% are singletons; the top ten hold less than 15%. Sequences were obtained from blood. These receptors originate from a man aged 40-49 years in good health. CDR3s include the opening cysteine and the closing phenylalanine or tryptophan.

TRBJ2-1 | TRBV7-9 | CASSYYPGLAGGQGEQFF
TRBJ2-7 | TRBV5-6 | CASSLRLPIPYEQYF
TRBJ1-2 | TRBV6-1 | CASSEAWTGAYGYTF
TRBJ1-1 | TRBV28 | CASTPTVVNTEAFF
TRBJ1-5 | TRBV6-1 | CASSEGVGGQPQHF
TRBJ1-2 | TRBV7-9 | CASSSGGNGYTF
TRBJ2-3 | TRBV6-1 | CASSEDETTYF
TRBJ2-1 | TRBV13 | CASSFQGQMDNEQFF
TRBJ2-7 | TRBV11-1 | CASSPRFDGRNEQYF
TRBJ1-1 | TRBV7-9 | CASSPRVTGSTEAFF
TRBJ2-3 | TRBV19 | CASSIERNSDTQYF
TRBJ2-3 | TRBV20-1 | CSASDRGTPKGDTQYF
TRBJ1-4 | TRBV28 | CASSPLKRRDEKLFF
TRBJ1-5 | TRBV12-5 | CASGLGPGTGGNQPQHF
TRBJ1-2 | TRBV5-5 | CASSLEGHAMGGGYTF
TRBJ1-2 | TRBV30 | CAWSDSWGYTF
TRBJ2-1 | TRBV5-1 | CASSPPQDSYNEQFF
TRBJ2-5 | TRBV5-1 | CASSSGPGPQETQYF
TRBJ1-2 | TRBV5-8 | CASSPYSGYTF
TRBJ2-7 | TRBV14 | CASSQVTSGAYEQYF
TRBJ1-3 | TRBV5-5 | CASSSKLGLHSGNTIYF
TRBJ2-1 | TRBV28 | CASLGLAVYNEQFF
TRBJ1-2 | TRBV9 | CASSAQGGDYGYTF
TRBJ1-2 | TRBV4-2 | CASSQERGRNYGYTF
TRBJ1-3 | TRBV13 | CASSQPGTLSGNTIYF
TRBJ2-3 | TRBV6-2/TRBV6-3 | CASSLGGSGDTQYF
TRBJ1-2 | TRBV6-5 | CASRRGGEGGYTF
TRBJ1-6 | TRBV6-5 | CATRTGENSPLHF
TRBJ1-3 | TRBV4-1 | CASSQAPGTGSGNTIYF
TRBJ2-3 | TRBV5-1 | CASSLVAQRTDTQYF
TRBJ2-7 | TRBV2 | CASRDRAPYEQYF
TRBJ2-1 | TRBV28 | CASKDRSDEQFF
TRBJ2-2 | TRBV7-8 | CASRGGVITGELFF
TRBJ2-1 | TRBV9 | CASSVVATRVFGEQFF
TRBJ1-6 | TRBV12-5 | CASGLGFLEGSYNSPLHF
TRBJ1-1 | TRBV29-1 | CSVDRTGANTEAFF
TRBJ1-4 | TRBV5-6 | CASSLSSPGSREKLFF
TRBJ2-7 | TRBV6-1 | CASSEDSPYF
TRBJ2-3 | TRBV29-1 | CSGRTDTDTQYF
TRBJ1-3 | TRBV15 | CATSSTFPGQGGTGNTIYF